This TCR beta chain was profiled in a study of cytomegalovirus exposure and HLA in healthy donors. Germline loops: CDR1 SNHLY, CDR2 FYNNEI. This CDR3 has 11 amino acids. Trimming removed 5 bases from V and 8 bases from J; junction bases left unmatched: 3. PCR was performed using 60 Vbeta and 13 Jbeta primers. The method was immunoSEQ multiplex PCR; TCRdb's version includes in-frame clones alone and lacks a portion of them. The data show about 190,000 clones, with around 81% seen just once and around 2% held by the top ten. Material for sequencing was PBMCs. The V and J genes are TRBV2 and TRBJ2-7; TRBD1 matches at 7 bases. This TCR was recovered from a man between 18 and 29 years old in good health and CMV-seronegative. This chain's CDR3 is CASSIQGKQYF. As DNA, the CDR3 is TGTGCCAGCAGTATACAGGGGAAGCAGTACTTC.